This T cell receptor (beta chain) was retrieved from a study of cytomegalovirus exposure and HLA in healthy donors. Background on the study: Most genotyped donors, roughly 83% of 350 to 500, had Caucasian-associated genetic ancestry. Whole-study results and caveats: The authors reported that TCR beta sequences could predict HLA-A and HLA-B alleles. These predictions were accurate for most subjects in the first cohort.

PCR used 60 Vbeta primers and 13 Jbeta primers. Study processing details: A follow-up analysis tallied tens of millions of unique TCR beta chains, roughly 11 million shared. The assay was immunoSEQ multiplex PCR, and TCRdb's table has in-frame clones only and misses some. The V and J calls and clone size come from that table; D and trimming were worked out from the DNA. This sample has 170,000 or so clones, with around 80% found just once. In its sample, this clone was seen a few times. Its antigen is currently unknown. Every donor was a healthy person donating bone marrow. This CDR3 region has 14 residues. Germline CDR1 and CDR2: MNHEY and SVGAGI. V shed 4 bases and J 4 bases; nucleotides not matched to a gene: 1.

This clonotype was obtained from a woman between 45 and 65 years old in good health and CMV-seropositive. Material: PBMCs. J is TRBJ2-1 and V is TRBV6-5, with 10 bases that match TRBD1. CDR3 loop: CASSSDRGYNEQFF. The CDR3 coding sequence is TGTGCCAGCAGTTCGGACAGGGGGTACAATGAGCAGTTCTTC.